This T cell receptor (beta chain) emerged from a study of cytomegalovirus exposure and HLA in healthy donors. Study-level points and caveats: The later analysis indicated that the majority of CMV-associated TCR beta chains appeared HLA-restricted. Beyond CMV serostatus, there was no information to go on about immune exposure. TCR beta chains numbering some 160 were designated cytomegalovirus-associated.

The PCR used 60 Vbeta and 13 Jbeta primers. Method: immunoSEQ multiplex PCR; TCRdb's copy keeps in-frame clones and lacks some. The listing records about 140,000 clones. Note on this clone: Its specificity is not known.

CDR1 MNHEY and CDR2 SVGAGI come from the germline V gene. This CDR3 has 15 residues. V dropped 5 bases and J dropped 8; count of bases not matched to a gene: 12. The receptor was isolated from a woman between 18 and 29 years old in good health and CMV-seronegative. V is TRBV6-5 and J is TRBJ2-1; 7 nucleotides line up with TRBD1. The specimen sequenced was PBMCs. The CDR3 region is CASSRQGIVPHEQFF. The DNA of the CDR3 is TGTGCCAGCAGTCGACAGGGTATAGTCCCCCATGAGCAGTTCTTC.